This entry lists 10 T cell receptor beta chains sequenced from one sample in a study of blood T cell repertoires in COVID-19. Profiling relied on immunoSEQ multiplex PCR, and the TCRdb table lists in-frame clones only, not all of them. The sample yields more than 95,000 clones, around four fifths seen once. Specimen: peripheral blood. These receptor sequences come from a human donor in a cohort sampled during active COVID-19.

V and J are TRBV10-3 and TRBJ1-3, with no clear D. This CDR3 has 13 residues. The V and J ends lost 2 bases and 4 bases respectively, with 6 bases between them. Per germline, CDR1 ENHRY and CDR2 SYGVKD. CDR3 DNA: TGTGCCATCAGTGAGGCCCGGGGAAACACCATATATTTT. Residues: CAISEARGNTIYF.

The J gene is TRBJ2-6, the V gene TRBV11-3; the D is unclear. V was clipped by 0 bases and J by 2 bases, with 11 bases between them. The CDR3 has 17 residues. Germline lookup yields CDR1 SGHNT and CDR2 YENEEA. The CDR3 region is CASSLESTGTGANVLTF. The DNA of the CDR3 is TGTGCCAGCAGCTTAGAATCGACTGGAACTGGGGCCAACGTCCTGACTTTC.

This clone was counted ten times or more. V and J are TRBV2 and TRBJ2-7; possibly TRBD2 for D (5 bases). The CDR3 has 14 amino acids. V dropped 8 bases and J dropped 0 bases, with 14 bases sitting between them. CDR1 is SNHLY, CDR2 FYNNEI, per germline. The CDR3 nucleotides are TGTGCCAGCGAACGGGGTTTCGGCTCCTACGAGCAGTACTTC. This sequence encodes CASERGFGSYEQYF. The full variable domain, its missing parts supplied by reference TRBV2 and TRBJ2-7, is EPEVTQTPSHQVTQMGQEVILRCVPISNHLYFYWYRQILGQKVEFLVSFYNNEISEKSEIFDDQFSVERPDGSNFTLKIRSTKLEDSAMYFCASERGFGSYEQYFGPGTRLTVT.

The J gene is TRBJ2-1, the V gene TRBV5-4; the D is unclear. Between the trimmed V and J ends, which lost 2 bases and 9 bases, there was a span of 9 bases. The CDR3 runs to 12 residues. Germline CDR1 and CDR2: SGHNT and YYREEE (reference sequence). CDR3 in amino acids: CASSFLRLEQFF. The CDR3 DNA follows: TGTGCCAGCAGCTTTCTGCGGCTTGAGCAGTTCTTC.

The CDR3 sequence is CASSPRSRGPNQPQHF. Here the CDR3 DNA reads TGTGCCAGCAGTCCGCGTTCGAGAGGGCCCAATCAGCCCCAGCATTTT. The chain combines TRBV28 with TRBJ1-5, with D unclear. The CDR3 is 16 residues long. Looked up from germline, CDR1 is MDHEN and CDR2 is SYDVKM. Trimming pared 5 bases from V and 3 bases from J, leaving 17 bases between.

The chain couples TRBV10-3 to TRBJ2-6, with 12 positions matching TRBD1. CDR3 size: 17 residues. The germline V gene has CDR1 ENHRY and CDR2 SYGVKD. V was clipped by 5 bases and J by 2 bases; unmatched bases: 4. The DNA for the CDR3 is TGTGCCATCAGTCCTGGGACAGGGGGCGCTGGGGCCAACGTCCTGACTTTC. As protein: CAISPGTGGAGANVLTF.

The V gene is TRBV5-8, the J gene TRBJ1-2; D may be TRBD1 (6 bases). This CDR3 region has 15 residues. The V and J ends lost 5 bases and 2 bases respectively, with 16 bases between them. Per the germline V gene, CDR1 is SGHTS and CDR2 is YDEGEE. CDR3 bases: TGTGCCAGCAGAAGACGGGACACTTTGAACTATGGCTACACCTTC. Protein product: CASRRRDTLNYGYTF.

The genes are TRBV6-6 and TRBJ2-7; maybe TRBD1 (6 bases). The CDR3 is made up of 14 amino acids. V lost 5 bases and J lost 2, with 13 bases in between. Germline CDR1 reads MNHNY; CDR2 reads SVGAGI (reference sequence). This CDR3 is CASSPPGQTYEQYF. CDR3 DNA sequence: TGTGCCAGCAGTCCTCCGGGACAAACCTACGAGCAGTACTTC.

CDR3 loop: CASSPPLAGGSNEQFF. CDR3 DNA sequence: TGTGCCAGCTCACCACCACTAGCGGGGGGGAGCAATGAGCAGTTCTTC. This chain connects TRBV18 to TRBJ2-1; 13 nucleotides align to TRBD2. The germline V gene has CDR1 KGHSH and CDR2 LQKENI. With 0 bases clipped from V and 6 bases from J, the junction kept 2 bases outside the gene matches. The CDR3 is 16 amino acids.

J is TRBJ1-2 and V is TRBV19, with 9 bases aligning to TRBD1. Germline V gene data show CDR1 as LNHDA and CDR2 as SQIVND (reference sequence). The CDR3 runs to 15 residues. V shed 11 bases, J shed 5 bases, and the junction held 15 bases outside the gene matches. The CDR3 is CAGKQTGQGWYGYTF. CDR3 coding DNA: TGTGCCGGAAAGCAGACAGGACAGGGGTGGTATGGCTACACCTTC. Combining the CDR3 with reference TRBV19 and TRBJ1-2 gives the whole variable domain DGGITQSPKYLFRKEGQNVTLSCEQNLNHDAMYWYRQDPGQGLRLIYYSQIVNDFQKGDIAEGYSVSREKKESFPLTVTSAQKNPTAFYLCAGKQTGQGWYGYTFGSGTRLTVV.